The 6 T cell receptor beta chains given below trace back to one sample, sequenced in a study of blood T cell repertoires in COVID-19 (dated by TCRdb to 2018 to 2020). Receptor libraries were prepared by the immunoSEQ multiplex PCR assay. TCRdb took this table from immuneACCESS and kept in-frame rearrangements with V and J called. Such tables lack part of the clones; where checked against another copy, unresolved V genes explain under half of the gap, and the rest is unexplained. Counted in this sample were fewer than 90,000 clones; less than 90% of them appeared once. Together, the top ten hold around a sixth of the sample. Sequenced: peripheral blood. The receptors shown here come from a man older than 75 in a cohort sampled during active COVID-19.

The chain combines TRBV4-2 with TRBJ2-2; TRBD1 matches at 8 bases. V lost 0 bases to trimming and J lost 5 bases; unmatched junction nucleotides: 5. The CDR3 contains 16 residues. Germline-derived CDR1 and CDR2 are LGHNA and YNFKEQ. CDR3 sequence reads: CASSQEMDRATGELFF. For the CDR3, the DNA is TGTGCCAGCAGCCAAGAAATGGACAGGGCGACCGGGGAGCTGTTTTTT.

The V call is TRBV5-5, the J call TRBJ1-4, with 8 bases fitting TRBD1. V shed 1 base and J 4 bases; nucleotides not matched to a gene: 0. Germline CDR1 SGHKS, CDR2 YYEKEE (reference sequence). This CDR3 has 14 residues. The CDR3 coding sequence is TGTGCCAGCAGCTTGACAGGGGGTAATGAAAAACTGTTTTTT. It codes for CASSLTGGNEKLFF.

This sequence joins TRBV20-1 and TRBJ1-2, with TRBD1 matching over 9 bases. CDR1 is DFQATT, CDR2 SNEGSKA, per germline (reference sequence). V was clipped by 3 bases and J by 4 bases; unmatched bases: 3. This CDR3 contains 13 residues. Written as DNA, the CDR3 is TGCAGTGCTAGTCGGACAGGGGTCTATGGCTACACCTTC. It is translated as CSASRTGVYGYTF.

This clone has only one observation. The chain couples TRBV29-1 to TRBJ2-3, with TRBD1 identical over 8 bases. Trimming at V came to 3 bases and at J to 2 bases, leaving 4 bases not matched to a gene. Germline CDR1 and CDR2: SQVTM and ANQGSEA. CDR3 length equals 14 residues. CDR3 coding DNA: TGCAGCGTTGAGCCGACAGGGGTCACAGATACGCAGTATTTT. This gives the protein CSVEPTGVTDTQYF.

The chain combines TRBV19 with TRBJ1-1; a weak D match, TRBD1 (5 bases). Germline lookup yields CDR1 LNHDA and CDR2 SQIVND (reference sequence). The CDR3 runs 14 residues. V lost 5 bases to trimming and J lost 3 bases, with 13 bases between them. CDR3 protein: CASSQRGRDTEAFF. The CDR3 DNA reads TGTGCCAGTAGTCAACGGGGGAGGGACACTGAAGCTTTCTTT.

V usage is TRBV19 and J usage is TRBJ1-4; D is perhaps TRBD1 (5 bases). The germline CDR1 and CDR2 sequences are LNHDA and SQIVND (reference sequence). V dropped 2 bases and J dropped 6 bases, with 7 bases sitting between them. The CDR3 loop spans 13 amino acids. Here the CDR3 reads CASSIRGDEKLFF. In DNA form, the CDR3 reads TGTGCCAGTAGTATACGGGGGGATGAAAAACTGTTTTTT.